The 15 T cell receptor beta chains reported below all come from one sample, sequenced in a study of yellow fever vaccine responses in identical twins. MiXCR, run by TCRdb on the RT-PCR reads, gives a single entry per CDR3 protein. The sample holds over 20,000 distinct CDR3 sequences, around four fifths seen once. This sample comprised T cells from blood (PBMCs), unsorted or a sorted subset (not recorded which), obtained before or after yellow fever vaccination (not recorded which). These receptors all stem from a woman younger than 35 who received the yellow fever vaccine.

The chain combines TRBV6-2 or TRBV6-3 with TRBJ1-6; D uncertain. V shed 0 bases and J shed 10 bases, with 13 bases lying between them. The germline V gene has CDR1 MNHEY and CDR2 SVGEGT. The CDR3 runs to 15 residues. CDR3 DNA sequence: TGTGCCAGCAGTTACTCGAAAGGGATCAGATCACCCCTCCACTTT. This translates into CASSYSKGIRSPLHF.

The chain employs TRBV11-2 and TRBJ2-1; possibly TRBD2 for D (7 bases). The CDR3 length is 16 residues. V dropped 3 bases and J dropped 4 bases, with 16 bases sitting between them. The V gene's germline CDR1 is SGHAT and CDR2 FQNNGV. CDR3 sequence (DNA): TGTGCCAGCAGCTTGGATCTGGGAGGGGGTTACAATGAGCAGTTCTTC. Its protein product is CASSLDLGGGYNEQFF. Full variable domain (missing parts from reference TRBV11-2 and TRBJ2-1): EAGVAQSPRYKIIEKRQSVAFWCNPISGHATLYWYQQILGQGPKLLIQFQNNGVVDDSQLPKDRFSAERLKGVDSTLKIQPAKLEDSAVYLCASSLDLGGGYNEQFFGPGTRLTVL.

The CDR3 DNA sequence: TGTGCCAGCAGTTTATCCGCCTCCTACGAGCAGTACTTC. This sequence encodes CASSLSASYEQYF. This chain joins TRBV27 and TRBJ2-7; D call uncertain. Germline values: CDR1 MNHEY, CDR2 SMNVEV (reference sequence). V lost 0 bases and J 0 bases, leaving 3 bases between the germline ends. The length of the CDR3 is 13 residues.

The chain uses TRBV4-1 and TRBJ2-1, with TRBD2 identical over 9 bases. The CDR3 spans 17 residues. Germline lookup yields CDR1 MGHRA and CDR2 YSYEKL. The V segment lost 3 bases and the J segment 4 bases; nucleotides outside the gene matches: 10. The CDR3 DNA reads TGCGCCAGCAGCCATCGACTAGCGGCGGAGACTTACAATGAGCAGTTCTTC. Its translation is CASSHRLAAETYNEQFF.

The chain has TRBV7-9 and TRBJ2-5, with TRBD1 matching 8 bases. CDR1 is SEHNR, CDR2 FQNEAQ, per germline (reference sequence). The CDR3 is 17 amino acids. Trimming cost V 6 bases and J 2 bases; bases outside gene matches: 14. CDR3 coding DNA: TGTGCCAGCAGACTTACCTTCGGACAGGGAAGGCAAGAGACCCAGTACTTC. Translated, it gives CASRLTFGQGRQETQYF.

The V and J genes are TRBV4-2 and TRBJ2-1; D is possibly TRBD2 (5 bases). CDR1 LGHNA and CDR2 YNFKEQ come from the germline V gene. The CDR3 extends over 13 amino acids. The V end was cut by 7 bases, the J end by 5 bases, with 12 bases between. CDR3 sequence: CASTTSSNNEQFF. The CDR3 nucleotides are TGTGCCAGCACAACGTCTAGCAACAATGAGCAGTTCTTC.

The chain has TRBV6-7 and TRBJ1-4, with 7 bases lining up with TRBD1. TRBV6-7 is recorded as an ORF, its role being uncertain. The junction had 19 bases not matched to a gene; V was cut back by 6 bases and J by 9 bases. The CDR3 consists of 17 residues. The CDR3 nucleotides are TGTGCCAGCAGGTCCCACTCCTACGGGACAGCTATGAAAAAACTGTTTTTT. It codes for CASRSHSYGTAMKKLFF.

The CDR3 region has the DNA TGCGCCAGCAGCCAAGATTTAGGGGACCTCTACGAGCAGTACGTC. It encodes CASSQDLGDLYEQYV. The chain employs TRBV4-1 and TRBJ2-7; D may be TRBD1 or TRBD2 (5 bases each). V lost 0 bases and J lost 3, with 12 bases in between. Germline CDR1 and CDR2: MGHRA and YSYEKL. This CDR3 region has 15 residues.

This clonotype was counted between two and nine times. The CDR3 coding sequence is TGTGCCAGCAGCTTATTGGGGGGATATAGCACAGATACGCAGTATTTT. As protein: CASSLLGGYSTDTQYF. The chain joins TRBV11-3 to TRBJ2-3, with D possibly being TRBD2 (6 bases). This CDR3 region has 16 residues. The V end lost 2 bases, the J end lost 0 bases, and 12 bases lay between the germline ends. Germline values: CDR1 SGHNT, CDR2 YENEEA. Full variable domain (outside the CDR3, taken from reference TRBV11-3 and TRBJ2-3): EAGVVQSPRYKIIEKKQPVAFWCNPISGHNTLYWYLQNLGQGPELLIRYENEEAVDDSQLPKDRFSAERLKGVDSTLKIQPAELGDSAVYLCASSLLGGYSTDTQYFGPGTRLTVL.

This chain connects TRBV6-5 to TRBJ1-2; no clear D. Germline CDR1 MNHEY, CDR2 SVGAGI. Trimming shortened V by 0 bases and J by 3 bases, and 11 bases separated the two germline ends. This CDR3 has 15 residues. The CDR3 spells CASSYSPWQHYGYTF. In DNA form, the CDR3 reads TGTGCCAGCAGTTACTCGCCCTGGCAGCACTATGGCTACACCTTC.

The rearrangement joins TRBV20-1 to TRBJ2-1; D uncertain. CDR1 is DFQATT, CDR2 SNEGSKA, per germline (reference sequence). The CDR3 has 11 residues. V was pared by 5 bases and J by 7 bases, with 9 bases between. As DNA, the CDR3 is TGCAGTGCTGTAGACTTTAATGAGCAGTTCTTC. This translates into CSAVDFNEQFF.

This clonotype has a single count. This rearrangement joins TRBV29-1 to TRBJ2-1, with 7 bases identical to TRBD2. With V trimmed by 4 bases and J by 0 bases, 3 bases remained unmatched. CDR1 SQVTM and CDR2 ANQGSEA come from the germline V gene. CDR3 length equals 14 residues. The CDR3 nucleotides read TGCAGCGTTGTACTAGCGTACTCCTACAATGAGCAGTTCTTC. As protein: CSVVLAYSYNEQFF.

The chain combines TRBV29-1 with TRBJ2-7, with 11 bases matching TRBD2. The J segment lost 1 base and the V segment lost 5 bases, leaving 13 bases of the junction unmatched. Looked up from germline, CDR1 is SQVTM and CDR2 is ANQGSEA. The CDR3 runs to 17 residues. DNA of the CDR3: TGCAGCGTTCGCGGACTAGCGGGCGCCTCTCGGTCCTACGAGCAGTACTTC. This sequence encodes CSVRGLAGASRSYEQYF.

This clonotype was detected a few times. The genes are TRBV2 and TRBJ2-3; 8 nucleotides agree with TRBD1. Germline V gene sequence: CDR1 SNHLY, CDR2 FYNNEI. The CDR3 covers 18 residues. With V trimmed by 3 bases and J by 3 bases, 14 bases remained unmatched. This CDR3 reads CASSDWSNRTGLTDTQYF. The CDR3 DNA sequence: TGTGCCAGCAGTGACTGGTCGAATCGGACAGGGTTGACAGATACGCAGTATTTT.

This clonotype was seen once. The CDR3 DNA reads TGTGCCAGCAGCTACCACCGGGCCCCGTCTGGAGAGCAGTACTTC. Translation: CASSYHRAPSGEQYF. The J gene is TRBJ2-7, the V gene TRBV5-8; no clear D. V was clipped by 3 bases and J by 7 bases, with 20 bases between them. The CDR3 totals 15 residues. CDR1 is SGHTS and CDR2 is YDEGEE in the germline V gene. Full variable domain (outside the CDR3, taken from reference TRBV5-8 and TRBJ2-7): EAGVTQSPTHLIKTRGQQATLRCSPISGHTSVYWYQQALGLGLQFLLWYDEGEERNRGNFPPRFSGRQFPNYSSELNVNALELEDSALYLCASSYHRAPSGEQYFGPGTRLTVT.